The clone carrying this T cell receptor beta chain was counted only a few times. No antigen is known for it. The data derive from a study of regulatory T cells in long-lasting Graves disease. Overall study results and limits: Less diverse TCR repertoires were seen in persistent Graves' patients than in newly diagnosed ones.

There are 14 residues in the CDR3. Trimming shortened V by 4 bases and J by 4 bases, and 11 bases separated the two germline ends. Germline values: CDR1 SGHTA, CDR2 FQGNSA. Time point noted: newly diagnosed GD, antithyroid drugs for less than 3 months. Researchers made the TCR library from RNA that was extracted from PBMCs. Researchers made TCR beta libraries by using iRepertoire HTBI primers and running Arm-PCR on CDR3 regions. Under the authors' procedure: The study identified 50 to 70 TRBV and 14 to 15 TRBJ segments across samples. MiXCR, applied by TCRdb to the multiplex PCR reads, yields one record per CDR3 protein. For this entry, the V and J calls and clone size follow TCRdb and not the study's own pipeline. The sample has some 500,000 distinct CDR3 sequences, 15% to 20% seen once. The same specimen was also included in a second study, on T cells in Graves' hyperthyroidism and ophthalmopathy.

This specimen consisted of peripheral blood mononuclear cells (PBMCs), obtained at new diagnosis, from a patient treated with antithyroid drugs. The chain joins TRBV7-2 to TRBJ1-5, with D unresolved. This clonotype was obtained from a woman aged 35 to 60 with Graves disease. The CDR3 coding sequence is TGTGCCAGCAGCTCCCCATTAATTAATCAGCCCCAGCATTTT. Encoded protein: CASSSPLINQPQHF.